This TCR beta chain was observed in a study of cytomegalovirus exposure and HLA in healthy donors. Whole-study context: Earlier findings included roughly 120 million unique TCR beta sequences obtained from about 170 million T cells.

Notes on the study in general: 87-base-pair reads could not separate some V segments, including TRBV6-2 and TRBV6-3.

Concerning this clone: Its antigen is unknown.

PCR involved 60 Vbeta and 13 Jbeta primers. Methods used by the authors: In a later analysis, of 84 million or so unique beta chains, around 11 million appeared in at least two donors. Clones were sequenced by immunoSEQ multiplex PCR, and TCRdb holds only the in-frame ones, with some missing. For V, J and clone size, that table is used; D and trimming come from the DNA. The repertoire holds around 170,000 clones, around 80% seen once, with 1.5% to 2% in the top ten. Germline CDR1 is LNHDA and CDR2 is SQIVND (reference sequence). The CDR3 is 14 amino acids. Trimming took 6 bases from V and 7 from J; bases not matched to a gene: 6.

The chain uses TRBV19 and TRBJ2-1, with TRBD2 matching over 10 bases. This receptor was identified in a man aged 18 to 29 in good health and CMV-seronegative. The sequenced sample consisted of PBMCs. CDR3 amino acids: CASSVSGGANEQFF. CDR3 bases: TGTGCCAGTAGCGTCAGCGGGGGGGCAAATGAGCAGTTCTTC.